This TCR beta chain was sequenced for a study of blood T cell repertoires in COVID-19. CDR1 and CDR2 from the germline V gene are KGHSH and LQKENI. The CDR3 is made up of 16 amino acids. Trimming at V came to 2 bases and at J to 2 bases, leaving 6 bases not matched to a gene. The assay was immunoSEQ multiplex PCR, and TCRdb's table has in-frame clones only and misses some. The repertoire consists of about 51,000 clones, with 85% to 90% occurring once and the leading ten covering roughly 4.5%. V gene TRBV18 combines with J gene TRBJ1-1; 9 bases map to TRBD1. The receptor's source is an elderly man with active COVID-19. Material: peripheral blood. CDR3 amino acids: CASSPGGTGTNTEAFF. The CDR3 DNA follows: TGTGCCAGCTCACCAGGTGGGACAGGGACAAACACTGAAGCTTTCTTT.